This T cell receptor (beta chain) was sequenced in a study of T cells in Graves' hyperthyroidism and ophthalmopathy. On this clonotype itself: As yet, its antigen is unknown.

TCR beta CDR3 region amplification was performed from RNA transcripts. Carried out on the TCR CDR3, a first-round RT-PCR used the HTBI primer set. Via MiXCR, TCRdb re-called the multiplex PCR reads, giving one row per CDR3 protein. The table has 300,000 to 450,000 distinct CDR3 sequences, approximately 12% seen once. The CDR3 length is 13 residues. CDR1 and CDR2 (germline): MNHEY, SMNVEV (reference sequence). With 5 bases removed from V and 8 bases from J, the gap between germline ends came to 13 bases. General study findings and limits: Blood also carried most thyroid clonotypes expanded above 0.001.

The genes are TRBV27 and TRBJ2-1; D is ambiguous. The source is a man aged 25-45 years with Graves' hyperthyroidism that later progressed to Graves' ophthalmopathy. The specimen was blood. The CDR3 DNA is TGTGCCAGCAGTCTTGTTTCGTGGCATGAGCAGTTCTTC. It yields the protein CASSLVSWHEQFF.